This T cell receptor beta chain is drawn from a study of T cell repertoires in cytomegalovirus infection. Via MiXCR, TCRdb re-called the reads, giving one row per CDR3 protein. Of about 110,000 distinct CDR3 sequences in the sample, 30% were seen once. This CDR3 has 13 amino acids. The germline V and J ends were trimmed by 5 bases and 3 bases, with 9 bases remaining between them. Germline loops: CDR1 SGHTS, CDR2 YDEGEE. As regards this clonotype: What it recognizes is unknown.

The sample in question was CD8+ T cells from cultured PBMCs, obtained from culture after CMV antigen stimulation. The gene calls are TRBV5-8 and TRBJ2-1, with a possible D match to TRBD2 (6 bases). This clonotype was sampled from a human donor in good health (CMV status not recorded). Some clones in this sample may be carry-over from other donors' samples. CDR3 nucleotides: TGTGCCAGCAGTCGGGACTTCTACAATGAGCAGTTCTTC. Translation gives CASSRDFYNEQFF.